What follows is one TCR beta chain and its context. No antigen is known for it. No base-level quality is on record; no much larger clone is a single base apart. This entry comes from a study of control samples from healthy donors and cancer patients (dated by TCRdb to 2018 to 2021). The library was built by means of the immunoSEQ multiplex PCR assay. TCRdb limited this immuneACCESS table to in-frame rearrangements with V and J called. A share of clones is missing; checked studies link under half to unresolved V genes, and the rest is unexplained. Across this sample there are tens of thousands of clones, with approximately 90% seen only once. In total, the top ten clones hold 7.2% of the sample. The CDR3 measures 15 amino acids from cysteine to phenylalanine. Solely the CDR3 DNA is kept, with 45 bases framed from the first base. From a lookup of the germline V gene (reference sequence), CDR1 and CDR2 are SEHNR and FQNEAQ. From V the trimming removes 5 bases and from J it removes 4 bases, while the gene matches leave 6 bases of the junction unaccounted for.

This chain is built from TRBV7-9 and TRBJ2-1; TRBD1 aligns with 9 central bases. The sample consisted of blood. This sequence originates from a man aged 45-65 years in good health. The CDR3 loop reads CASSPTGGEYNEQFF. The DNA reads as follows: TGTGCCAGCAGCCCCACAGGGGGCGAGTACAATGAGCAGTTCTTC.